These 23 T cell receptor beta chains were all obtained from the same sample, sequenced in a study of T cell responses to AZD1222 COVID-19 vaccine. Profiling relied on immunoSEQ multiplex PCR, and the TCRdb table lists in-frame clones only, not all of them. In the table there are some 110,000 clones, about 86% of which are singletons. Here the sequenced sample was peripheral blood, taken 28 days after the second AZD1222 dose. The receptors were gathered from an adult who received the AZD1222 COVID-19 vaccine.

As DNA, the CDR3 is TGTGCCTGGAGCCCCCCGGGGTCCCCTTTTACCTACGAGCAGTACTTC. Protein: CAWSPPGSPFTYEQYF. V and J are TRBV30 and TRBJ2-7, with D maybe TRBD2 (5 bases). The CDR3 is 16 amino acids. Germline values: CDR1 GTSNPN, CDR2 SVGIG (reference sequence). Deletions cut 3 bases from V and 2 bases from J, with 20 bases between.

The chain carries TRBV28 and TRBJ2-1; 14 nucleotides agree with TRBD2. Trimming removed 1 base from V and 4 bases from J; junction bases left unmatched: 12. The CDR3 runs 20 residues. Germline V gene lookup returns CDR1 MDHEN and CDR2 SYDVKM. CDR3 loop: CASSLLQTTTSGRVYNEQFF. The CDR3, as DNA: TGTGCCAGCAGTTTATTACAGACTACGACTAGCGGGAGGGTATACAATGAGCAGTTCTTC.

This clone has just one count. This chain joins TRBV29-1 and TRBJ1-2, with TRBD1 as a possible D gene (5 bases). Deletions cut 4 bases from V and 3 bases from J, with 12 bases between. Germline loops: CDR1 SQVTM, CDR2 ANQGSEA. The CDR3 covers 13 residues. In nucleotides, the CDR3 is TGCAGCGTTGCAAAGGCAGGGCACTATGGCTACACCTTC. Its protein product is CSVAKAGHYGYTF. The entire variable domain, with the rest obtained from reference TRBV29-1 and TRBJ1-2, is as follows: SAVISQKPSRDICQRGTSLTIQCQVDSQVTMMFWYRQQPGQSLTLIATANQGSEATYESGFVIDKFPISRPNLTFSTLTVSNMSPEDSSIYLCSVAKAGHYGYTFGSGTRLTVV.

The CDR3 here is CASSLGPGGGYTF. CDR3 in DNA: TGTGCCAGCAGCCTAGGACCCGGTGGTGGCTACACCTTC. The chain combines TRBV7-3 with TRBJ1-2; D unresolved. This CDR3 is built from 13 residues. V was trimmed by 5 bases and J by 7 bases, leaving 14 bases between them. Germline V gene lookup returns CDR1 SGHTA and CDR2 FQGTGA.

The chain links TRBV5-1 to TRBJ1-3; a weak D match, TRBD1 (5 bases). The CDR3 loop spans 16 amino acids. The V end lost 2 bases, the J end lost 0 bases, and 12 bases lay between the germline ends. CDR1 is SGHRS, CDR2 YFSETQ, per germline. The CDR3 loop is CASSFGSGSSGNTIYF. For the CDR3, the DNA is TGCGCCAGCAGCTTCGGTTCAGGGAGCTCTGGAAACACCATATATTTT.

The chain uses TRBV19 and TRBJ2-7, with a tentative D call TRBD1 (6 bases). This CDR3 is built from 17 residues. Germline V CDR1 and CDR2: LNHDA, SQIVND (reference sequence). Trimming cost V 2 bases and J 3 bases, with 20 bases left between them. This CDR3 reads CASSILFRRGHNYEQYF. The CDR3, as DNA: TGTGCCAGTAGTATATTATTCCGTCGGGGACACAACTACGAGCAGTACTTC.

The count of this clone is one. Other DNA sequences from this sample encode an identical CDR3 as well. The chain couples TRBV20-1 to TRBJ2-3, with D possibly matching TRBD1 (6 bases). Germline V gene lookup returns CDR1 DFQATT and CDR2 SNEGSKA (reference sequence). The CDR3 covers 12 residues. Trimming removed 3 bases at V and 6 bases at J, with 10 bases between. The CDR3 region is CSASSRGDTQYF. CDR3 DNA sequence: TGCAGTGCTAGTTCTAGGGGGGATACGCAGTATTTT.

V and J are TRBV11-1 and TRBJ2-3; D may be TRBD2 (5 bases). The CDR3 totals 12 residues. V lost 4 bases to trimming and J lost 7 bases, with 9 bases between them. The germline V gene has CDR1 SGHAT and CDR2 FQDESV (reference sequence). The DNA of the CDR3 is TGTGCCAGCAGCTCCGCTAGCTATACGCAGTATTTT. This sequence encodes CASSSASYTQYF.

The V gene is TRBV27, the J gene TRBJ2-7, with 7 bases matching TRBD2. Per germline, CDR1 MNHEY and CDR2 SMNVEV (reference sequence). V lost 4 bases, J lost 5 bases, and 11 bases stayed unmatched. This CDR3 is built from 15 residues. The CDR3 sequence is CASSYTRTSIDEQYF. The CDR3 coding sequence is TGTGCCAGCAGTTACACACGGACTAGTATTGACGAGCAGTACTTC.

The V gene is TRBV29-1, the J gene TRBJ2-2; 9 bases are shared with TRBD1. Trimming removed 5 bases from V and 2 bases from J; junction bases left unmatched: 3. Per the germline V gene, CDR1 is SQVTM and CDR2 is ANQGSEA. The CDR3 covers 14 residues. This chain's CDR3 is CSVRQGENTGELFF. CDR3 DNA sequence: TGCAGCGTTAGACAGGGGGAAAACACCGGGGAGCTGTTTTTT.

The chain couples TRBV5-1 to TRBJ2-1, with a weak D call TRBD2 (6 bases). CDR3 length: 15 residues. Germline CDR1 SGHRS, CDR2 YFSETQ. With 4 bases removed from V and 0 bases from J, the gap between germline ends came to 11 bases. The CDR3 here is CASSLGRSSYNEQFF. The DNA of the CDR3 is TGCGCCAGCAGCCTAGGGAGGAGCTCCTACAATGAGCAGTTCTTC.

This clone appeared a few times. The chain is built from TRBV7-9 and TRBJ2-5; 8 bases line up with TRBD2. The germline gives CDR1 SEHNR, CDR2 FQNEAQ (reference sequence). The V and J ends lost 3 bases and 4 bases, in that order; junction bases with no gene match: 4. The CDR3 spans 14 residues. The CDR3 coding sequence is TGTGCCAGCAGCTTTTTCCGGGGGGGAGAGACCCAGTACTTC. It encodes CASSFFRGGETQYF.

For the CDR3, the DNA is TGTGCCAGCAGCTTAGGATTGAGGTCGGGTAATGAAAAACTGTTTTTT. This codes for CASSLGLRSGNEKLFF. V is TRBV7-9 and J is TRBJ1-4; D ambiguous. The CDR3 is 16 residues long. CDR1 is SEHNR and CDR2 is FQNEAQ in the germline V gene (reference sequence). The V end was cut by 1 base, the J end by 4 bases, with 13 bases between.

On this clone: Because it lacks the conserved phenylalanine or tryptophan at the end, this CDR3 is likely a read error. This chain joins TRBV11-2 and TRBJ1-2; D might be TRBD1 (5 bases). CDR3 length: 14 amino acids. Per germline, CDR1 SGHAT and CDR2 FQNNGV. The germline V and J ends were trimmed by 4 bases and 4 bases, with 13 bases remaining between them. The CDR3 region is CASSSSTVFYGYTL. Here the CDR3 DNA reads TGTGCCAGCAGCTCATCGACAGTCTTCTATGGCTACACCCTC.

V gene TRBV7-6 combines with J gene TRBJ2-7, with 7 bases that match TRBD1. The CDR3 contains 15 residues. J gave up 0 bases and V 3 bases, and 5 bases lay outside the gene matches. CDR1 and CDR2 from the germline V gene are SGHVS and FNYEAQ. CDR3: CASSFDGTASYEQYF. CDR3 in DNA: TGTGCCAGCAGCTTCGATGGGACAGCCTCCTACGAGCAGTACTTC.

CDR3 region: CASSEVSGTGYTF. The CDR3, as DNA: TGTGCCAGCAGTGAGGTCTCAGGGACCGGCTACACCTTC. J is TRBJ1-2 and V is TRBV6-4; D possibly corresponds to TRBD1 (5 bases). The germline V and J ends were trimmed by 3 bases and 8 bases, with 13 bases remaining between them. This CDR3 region has 13 residues. CDR1 MRHNA and CDR2 SNTAGT come from the germline V gene.

This clone was counted a single time. The chain joins TRBV6-5 to TRBJ1-5; D not resolved. The CDR3 runs to 16 residues. Germline assignment: CDR1 MNHEY and CDR2 SVGAGI. The ends were cut back, 4 bases at V and 0 bases at J, with 13 bases in the middle. The DNA for the CDR3 is TGTGCCAGCAGTTCCTACAGAGATTATAGCAATCAGCCCCAGCATTTT. It codes for CASSSYRDYSNQPQHF.

The chain uses TRBV6-5 and TRBJ1-1; D remains unclear. V was cut by 2 bases and J by 6 bases, with 10 bases left in between. Germline V gene data show CDR1 as MNHEY and CDR2 as SVGAGI. This CDR3 is built from 13 residues. CDR3 sequence reads: CASSYGISAEAFF. The CDR3 coding sequence is TGTGCCAGCAGTTACGGGATCTCGGCTGAAGCTTTCTTT.

The rearrangement links TRBV18 to TRBJ2-1, with TRBD1 matching 8 bases. This CDR3 region has 14 residues. CDR1 KGHSH and CDR2 LQKENI come from the germline V gene. The junction had 6 bases not matched to a gene; V was cut back by 4 bases and J by 7 bases. CDR3 bases: TGTGCCAGCTCACGGACGAGACAGGGGAATGAGCAGTTCTTC. This sequence encodes CASSRTRQGNEQFF.

The rearrangement uses TRBV27 and TRBJ1-1; D unclear. The CDR3 is 15 amino acids. Germline V gene lookup returns CDR1 MNHEY and CDR2 SMNVEV (reference sequence). The V gene lost 1 base and the J gene lost 2 bases, with 11 bases spanning the gap. The CDR3 sequence is CASSLWSRNNTEAFF. In DNA, the CDR3 is TGTGCCAGCAGTTTATGGTCCAGGAACAACACTGAAGCTTTCTTT.

The chain employs TRBV2 and TRBJ2-6; D gene unclear. The length of the CDR3 is 14 residues. Germline-derived CDR1 and CDR2 are SNHLY and FYNNEI. The germline V and J ends were trimmed by 7 bases and 2 bases, with 9 bases remaining between them. The CDR3 region is CASTFQAGANVLTF. CDR3 nucleotides: TGTGCCAGCACATTCCAGGCTGGGGCCAACGTCCTGACTTTC.

This clone was counted between two and nine times. The chain combines TRBV19 with TRBJ1-1; TRBD1 might be the D (6 bases). This CDR3 contains 13 residues. V lost 10 bases and J lost 11, with 23 bases in between. Germline V CDR1 and CDR2: LNHDA, SQIVND (reference sequence). The CDR3 spells CATSGTISSDAFF. As DNA, the CDR3 is TGTGCCACCAGTGGGACAATCTCTTCCGATGCTTTCTTT.

This chain links TRBV28 with TRBJ2-7; 9 positions match TRBD1. J gave up 4 bases and V 5 bases, and 12 bases lay outside the gene matches. CDR3 length equals 16 residues. Germline CDR1 reads MDHEN; CDR2 reads SYDVKM. The CDR3 region has the DNA TGTGCCAGCAGTCCTATGGGACAGGGAGCCGCGTACGAGCAGTACTTC. The encoded protein is CASSPMGQGAAYEQYF.